This T cell receptor beta chain was captured in a study of shared clonotypes between healthy human individuals. Study results and caveats: Clonotype sharing among donors, it was expected, would be affected by sequencing depth. Only blood was sampled; tissue repertoires likely differ.

CDR1 SGHNT and CDR2 YYREEE come from the germline V gene (reference sequence). The CDR3 is 13 residues long. Trimming took 0 bases from V and 7 from J, leaving 10 bases between them. As concerns this clone: Its antigen is unidentified.

Sorted-subset replicate PCRs used about 200 ng DNA, some 33,000 T cell genomes. The table came from immunoSEQ multiplex PCR; TCRdb's copy has only in-frame clones and leaves some out. The data contain some 2.1 million clones, roughly 96% of them singletons. A CD45RA+ naive subset and a CD45RA-negative memory subset were split from CD4+ cells. The origin of this receptor is a young man in good health. V and J are TRBV5-4 and TRBJ1-2; perhaps TRBD1 as D (6 bases). Sequenced sample: naive CD4+ T cells sorted from blood. Noted subset: CD45RA+ positively selected. The CDR3 protein is CASSLDRVRGYTF. For the CDR3, the DNA is TGTGCCAGCAGCTTGGACAGGGTTCGTGGCTACACCTTC.